These 10 T cell receptor beta chains were sequenced from one sample in a study of blood T cells in healthy people across ages. PCR was performed a second time for about 7 to 11 cycles using a sample-barcoded 5' primer and a J-beta primer mix. TCRdb re-called the 5' RACE reads with MiXCR, one entry per CDR3 protein. The data show nearly 800,000 distinct CDR3 sequences, with 25% seen just once and approximately 3.7% held by the top ten. The sample was also linked to a second study, of T cells of mothers and their children.

The sample comprised blood. The receptors stem from a boy younger than 18 in good health.

This sequence joins TRBV5-1 and TRBJ2-5; possible D gene TRBD1, 6 bases. Near its end, the DNA agrees better with TRBJ2-7, so the J call may be wrong. The CDR3 sequence is 14 residues long. CDR1 is SGHRS and CDR2 is YFSETQ in the germline V gene. The CDR3 DNA follows: TGCGCCAGCAGCCCAAATGGACAGCTTTACGAGCAGTACTTC. Translation gives CASSPNGQLYEQYF.

This clonotype was picked up a small number of times. The V gene is TRBV12-3 or TRBV12-4, the J gene TRBJ2-1, with 12 positions matching TRBD1. J gave up 9 bases and V 3 bases, and 3 bases lay outside the gene matches. The CDR3 consists of 14 residues. CDR3 residues: CASSLGQGAVEQFF. Written as DNA, the CDR3 is TGTGCCAGCAGTTTGGGACAGGGGGCAGTTGAGCAGTTCTTC.

This clonotype turned up a few times. The rearrangement links TRBV4-2 to TRBJ2-1, with D tentatively TRBD2 (6 bases). Trimming left V 0 bases short and J 4 bases short, with 13 bases between. Per the germline V gene, CDR1 is LGHNA and CDR2 is YNFKEQ. The CDR3 runs 16 residues. The CDR3 bases are TGTGCCAGCAGCCAAGATCGGGACTCGGAGTACAATGAGCAGTTCTTC. It is translated as CASSQDRDSEYNEQFF.

The V and J genes are TRBV20-1 and TRBJ2-4; 10 nucleotides agree with TRBD1. This CDR3 spans 11 amino acids. Germline V gene lookup returns CDR1 DFQATT and CDR2 SNEGSKA (reference sequence). V was clipped by 5 bases and J by 15 bases; unmatched bases: 7. CDR3 in amino acids: CSARQGALGYF. As DNA, the CDR3 is TGCAGTGCTCGACAGGGGGCGCTGGGGTACTTC.

This clonotype has only a few counts. The J gene is TRBJ2-5, the V gene TRBV20-1, with 10 positions matching TRBD2. V was pared by 5 bases and J by 5 bases, with 8 bases of the junction left unmatched. Germline V gives CDR1 DFQATT, CDR2 SNEGSKA (reference sequence). The length of the CDR3 is 14 residues. The CDR3 region has the DNA TGCAGTGCTTCTCCGGGACTAGCGAAGGAGACCCAGTACTTC. This codes for CSASPGLAKETQYF.

V usage is TRBV18 and J usage is TRBJ2-5, with D perhaps assigned TRBD1 or TRBD2 (5 bases each). The CDR3 length is 14 residues. Germline CDR1 reads KGHSH; CDR2 reads LQKENI. V lost 2 bases, J lost 11 bases, and 18 bases lay in between. Written as DNA, the CDR3 is TGTGCCAGCTCACCAGGGCCGGGGCCTGGGGAGCAGTACTTC. Its translation: CASSPGPGPGEQYF. Full variable domain (rest looked up from reference TRBV18 and TRBJ2-5): NAGVMQNPRHLVRRRGQEARLRCSPMKGHSHVYWYRQLPEEGLKFMVYLQKENIIDESGMPKERFSAEFPKEGPSILRIQQVVRGDSAAYFCASSPGPGPGEQYFGPGTRLLVL.

In its sample, this clonotype was seen once. This chain joins TRBV24-1 and TRBJ1-2; D is unresolved. Germline V CDR1 and CDR2: KGHDR, SFDVKD. The CDR3 loop spans 13 amino acids. The V end lost 2 bases, the J end lost 0 bases, and 3 bases lay between the germline ends. CDR3 in DNA: TGTGCCACCAGTGATTCGGCTAACTATGGCTACACCTTC. It yields the protein CATSDSANYGYTF.

The chain is built from TRBV15 and TRBJ2-5, with a possible D match to TRBD1 (6 bases). The CDR3 contains 16 residues. Trimming left V 7 bases short and J 1 base short, with 19 bases between. Germline CDR1 and CDR2: LNHNV and YYDKDF (reference sequence). The CDR3 loop reads CATTSKTGLLQETQYF. The CDR3 DNA reads TGTGCCACCACCTCGAAAACAGGGCTACTCCAAGAGACCCAGTACTTC.

The gene calls are TRBV27 and TRBJ1-6; D is unclear. Trimming took off 6 bases at V and 7 bases at J, with 10 bases between the two ends. The CDR3 runs to 13 residues. Germline V lookup: CDR1 MNHEY, CDR2 SMNVEV (reference sequence). The CDR3 spells CASSLGQNSPLHF. CDR3 nucleotide sequence: TGTGCCAGCAGCCTGGGCCAGAATTCACCCCTCCACTTT.

J is TRBJ1-1 and V is TRBV5-1; D is undetermined. The CDR3 is 13 residues long. Germline CDR1 reads SGHRS; CDR2 reads YFSETQ. V lost 0 bases, J lost 7 bases, and 10 bases lay in between. CDR3 in amino acids: CASSLEGGLEAFF. CDR3 bases: TGCGCCAGCAGCTTGGAGGGCGGCCTTGAAGCTTTCTTT.